This T cell receptor (beta chain) originates from a study of T cells in Graves' hyperthyroidism and ophthalmopathy. This clonotype was seen ten or more times. Its antigen is undetermined. These patients, aged 18 to 65, had recently diagnosed hyperthyroidism lasting under 2 months. Diagnostic decisions used clinical symptoms, serum thyroxine and TRAb, thyroid ultrasound and orbital computed tomography. The investigators amplified TCR beta CDR3 regions from RNA transcripts. The TCR CDR3 first-round RT-PCR relied on the HTBI primer set. TCRdb used MiXCR to reprocess the multiplex PCR reads, holding one entry per CDR3 protein. The sample yields roughly 660,000 distinct CDR3 sequences, 17% seen once. Germline-derived CDR1 and CDR2 are MGHDK and SYGVNS. The CDR3 covers 14 residues. The ends were cut back, 4 bases at V and 3 bases at J, with 10 bases in the middle. Broader study findings: Blood held most thyroid clonotypes expanded above 0.001 frequency.

The sequence came from a man aged 50-60 years with Graves' hyperthyroidism. The specimen sequenced was blood. The genes are TRBV25-1 and TRBJ1-5, with D possibly matching TRBD1 (6 bases). The CDR3 sequence is CASSATGSNQPQHF. The DNA for the CDR3 is TGTGCCAGCAGTGCTACAGGGTCCAATCAGCCCCAGCATTTT.